This TCR beta chain was found in a study of T cells after posttransplantation cyclophosphamide. Study-level results: Later post-transplant blood repertoires were often dominated by donor CD8+ memory clones.

The assay was immunoSEQ multiplex PCR, and TCRdb's table has in-frame clones only and misses some. The sample includes about 41,000 clones, none of them occurring once. Ten or more counts support this clone. Its antigen is not known. The sequencing input was PBMCs. The source is a man younger than 45 in good health and a related stem cell transplant donor.

This chain's CDR3 is CASSGPTSNTEAFF. The DNA of the CDR3 is TGTGCCAGCAGTGGCCCCACCAGTAACACTGAAGCTTTCTTT. V and J are TRBV2 and TRBJ1-1, with D unclear. CDR3 length: 14 amino acids. Germline V CDR1 and CDR2: SNHLY, FYNNEI. Trimming pared 4 bases from V and 2 bases from J, leaving 11 bases between.